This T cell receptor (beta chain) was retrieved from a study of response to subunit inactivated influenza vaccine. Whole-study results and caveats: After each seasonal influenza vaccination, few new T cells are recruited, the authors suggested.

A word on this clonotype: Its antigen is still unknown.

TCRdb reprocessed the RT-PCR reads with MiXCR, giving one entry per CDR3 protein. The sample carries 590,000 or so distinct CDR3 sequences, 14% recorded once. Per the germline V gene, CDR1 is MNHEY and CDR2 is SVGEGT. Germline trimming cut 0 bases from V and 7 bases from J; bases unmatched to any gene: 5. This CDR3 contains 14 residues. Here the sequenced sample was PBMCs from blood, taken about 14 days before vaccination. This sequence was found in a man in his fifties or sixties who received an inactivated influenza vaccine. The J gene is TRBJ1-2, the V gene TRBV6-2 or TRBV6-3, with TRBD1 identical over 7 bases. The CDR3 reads CASSYSGGLFGYTF. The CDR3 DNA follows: TGTGCCAGCAGTTACTCAGGGGGCCTTTTTGGCTACACCTTC.